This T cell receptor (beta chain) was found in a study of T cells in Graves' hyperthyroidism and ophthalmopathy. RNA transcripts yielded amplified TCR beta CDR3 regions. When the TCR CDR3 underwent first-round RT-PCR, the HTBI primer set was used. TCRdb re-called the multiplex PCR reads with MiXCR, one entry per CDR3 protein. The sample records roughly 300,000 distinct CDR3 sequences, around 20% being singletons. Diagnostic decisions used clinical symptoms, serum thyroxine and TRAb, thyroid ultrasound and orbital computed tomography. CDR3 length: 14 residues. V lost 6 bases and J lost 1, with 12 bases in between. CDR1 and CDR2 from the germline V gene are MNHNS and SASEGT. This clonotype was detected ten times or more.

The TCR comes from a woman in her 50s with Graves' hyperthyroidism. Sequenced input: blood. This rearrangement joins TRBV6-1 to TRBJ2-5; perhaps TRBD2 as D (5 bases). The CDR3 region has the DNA TGTGCCAGCAGGGGAGACTACCCCCAAGAGACCCAGTACTTC. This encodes CASRGDYPQETQYF.